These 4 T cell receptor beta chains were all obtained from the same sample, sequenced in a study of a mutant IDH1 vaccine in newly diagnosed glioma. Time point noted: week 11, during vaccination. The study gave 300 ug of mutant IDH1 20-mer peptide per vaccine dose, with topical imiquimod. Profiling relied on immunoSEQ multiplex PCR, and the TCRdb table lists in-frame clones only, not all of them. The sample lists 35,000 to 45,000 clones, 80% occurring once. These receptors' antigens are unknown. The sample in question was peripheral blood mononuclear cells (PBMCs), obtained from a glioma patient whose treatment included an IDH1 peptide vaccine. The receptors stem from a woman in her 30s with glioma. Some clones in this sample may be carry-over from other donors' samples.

CDR3 bases: TGCAGCGTTGAATCGGAGAGGACAGAGAACACTGAAGCTTTCTTT. Amino acids: CSVESERTENTEAFF. The chain combines TRBV29-1 with TRBJ1-1, with D maybe TRBD1 (6 bases). Germline V gene lookup returns CDR1 SQVTM and CDR2 ANQGSEA. Trimming shortened V by 2 bases and J by 1 base, and 14 bases separated the two germline ends. The CDR3 is 15 amino acids.

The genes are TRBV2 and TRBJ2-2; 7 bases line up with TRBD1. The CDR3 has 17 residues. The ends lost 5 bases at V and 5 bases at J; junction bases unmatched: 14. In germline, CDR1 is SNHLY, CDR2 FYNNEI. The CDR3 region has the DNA TGTGCCAGCAGTCCCGTCAGGGGGTTATATCGTACCGGGGAGCTGTTTTTT. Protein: CASSPVRGLYRTGELFF. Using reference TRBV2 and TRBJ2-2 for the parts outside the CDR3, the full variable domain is EPEVTQTPSHQVTQMGQEVILRCVPISNHLYFYWYRQILGQKVEFLVSFYNNEISEKSEIFDDQFSVERPDGSNFTLKIRSTKLEDSAMYFCASSPVRGLYRTGELFFGEGSRLTVL.

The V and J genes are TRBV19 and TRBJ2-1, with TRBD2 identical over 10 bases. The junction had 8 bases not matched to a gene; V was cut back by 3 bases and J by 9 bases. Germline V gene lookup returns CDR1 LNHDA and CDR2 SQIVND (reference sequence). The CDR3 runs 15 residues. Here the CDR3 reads CASSISLAGVGEQFF. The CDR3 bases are TGTGCCAGTAGTATCAGTCTAGCGGGAGTTGGTGAGCAGTTCTTC.

CDR3 nucleotides: TGTGCCAGCAGTTCGGGGGGGTACAATGAGCAGTTCTTC. Translation gives CASSSGGYNEQFF. The chain carries TRBV28 and TRBJ2-1; TRBD2 agrees at 8 bases. V shed 4 bases, J shed 4 bases, and the junction held 0 bases outside the gene matches. The CDR3 sequence is 13 residues long. Germline CDR1 is MDHEN and CDR2 is SYDVKM.